This record concerns one T cell receptor beta chain sequence. Antigen: not known. This entry comes from a study of identical twins. Regarding the study as a whole: Zero-insertion analyses could be partly confounded by invariant MAIT and iNKT cells. Cord blood beta clonotypes that were abundant carried fewer insertions, and memory repertoires showed no such trend.

A universal primer site arose from template switching, and cDNA bore unique molecular identifiers. Using its own MiXCR run on the 5' RACE reads, TCRdb lists one record per CDR3 protein. The profile covers roughly 1.6 million distinct CDR3 sequences, with under 35% appearing a single time and about 0.25% taken by the ten largest. The CDR3 spans 15 residues. Germline V lookup: CDR1 MGHRA, CDR2 YSYEKL. The junction had 3 bases not matched to a gene; V was cut back by 2 bases and J by 3 bases. The sequencing input was cord blood. This rearrangement joins TRBV4-1 to TRBJ2-5; TRBD1 aligns across 10 bases. The source of this sequence is a newborn girl in good health. Here the CDR3 DNA reads TGCGCCAGCAGCCAACCAGGACAGGGGGAAGAGACCCAGTACTTC. Encoded protein: CASSQPGQGEETQYF.